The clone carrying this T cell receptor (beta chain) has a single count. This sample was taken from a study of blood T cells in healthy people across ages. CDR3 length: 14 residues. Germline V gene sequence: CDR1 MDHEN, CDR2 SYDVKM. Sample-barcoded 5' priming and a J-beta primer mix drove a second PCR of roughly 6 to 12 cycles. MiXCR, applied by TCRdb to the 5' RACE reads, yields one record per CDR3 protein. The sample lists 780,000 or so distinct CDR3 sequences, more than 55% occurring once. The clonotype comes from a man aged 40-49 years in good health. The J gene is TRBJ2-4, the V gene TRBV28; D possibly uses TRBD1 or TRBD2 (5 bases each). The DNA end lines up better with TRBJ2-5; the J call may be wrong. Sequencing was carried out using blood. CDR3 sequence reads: CASSESGTRETQYF. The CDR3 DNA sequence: TGTGCCAGCAGTGAAAGTGGGACGCGGGAGACCCAGTACTTC.